This record covers a single T cell receptor (beta chain). The antigen is unknown. The data are from a study of graft-versus-host responses after intestinal transplantation. Study at large: In this cohort, recipients had multivisceral, liver-intestinal, or isolated intestinal transplants. All recipients were given anti-thymocyte globulin induction, and tacrolimus and steroids were then administered for three to four years. General study points: GvH clones surfaced in recipient marrow, some emerging earlier in ileum or blood. Where graft-donor T cell macrochimerism was present, patients had high graft-versus-host to host-versus-graft clonal ratios in allografts.

Sequenced by immunoSEQ multiplex PCR; TCRdb stores in-frame clones only, minus some. The table lists approximately 60,000 clones, around 86% of them singletons. CDR3 length: 16 amino acids. The trim removed 0 bases at V and 1 base at J, leaving 6 bases unmatched. Germline CDR1 is SGHRS and CDR2 is YFSETQ. Researchers processed graft tissue to release intraepithelial and lamina propria lymphocytes. The source is a human patient who received an intestinal transplant, so some T cells may come from the graft donor. Sample: ileum tissue, taken 350 to 400 days after transplant. This rearrangement joins TRBV5-1 to TRBJ2-5; 7 bases agree with TRBD1. CDR3 amino acids: CASSLEPRDSQETQYF. CDR3 in DNA: TGCGCCAGCAGCTTGGAGCCCCGGGACAGCCAAGAGACCCAGTACTTC.